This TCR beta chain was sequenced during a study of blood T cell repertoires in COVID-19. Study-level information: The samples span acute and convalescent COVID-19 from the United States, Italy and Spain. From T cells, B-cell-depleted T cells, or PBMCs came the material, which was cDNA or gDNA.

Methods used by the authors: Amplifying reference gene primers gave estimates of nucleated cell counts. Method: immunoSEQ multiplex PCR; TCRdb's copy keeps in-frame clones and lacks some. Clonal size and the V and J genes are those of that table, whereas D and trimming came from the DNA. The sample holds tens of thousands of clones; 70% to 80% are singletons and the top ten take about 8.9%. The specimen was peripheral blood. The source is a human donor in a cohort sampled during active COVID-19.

DNA for the CDR3: TGTGCCAGCAGGGGGAACAGGGATAATCAGCCCCAGCATTTT. As protein: CASRGNRDNQPQHF. The chain links TRBV2 to TRBJ1-5; maybe TRBD1 (6 bases). Germline loops: CDR1 SNHLY, CDR2 FYNNEI. The CDR3 has 14 amino acids. V was pared by 6 bases and J by 4 bases, with 13 bases between.